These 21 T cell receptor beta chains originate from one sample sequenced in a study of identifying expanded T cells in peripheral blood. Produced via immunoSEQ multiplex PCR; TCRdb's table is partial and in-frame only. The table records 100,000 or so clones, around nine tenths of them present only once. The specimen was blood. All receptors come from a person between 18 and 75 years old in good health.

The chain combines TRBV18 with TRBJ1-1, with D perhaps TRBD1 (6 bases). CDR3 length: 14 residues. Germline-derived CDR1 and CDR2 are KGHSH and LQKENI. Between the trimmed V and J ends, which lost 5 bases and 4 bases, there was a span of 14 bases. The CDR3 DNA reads TGTGCCAGCTCATTAACAGGGAGGTCCACTGAAGCTTTCTTT. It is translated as CASSLTGRSTEAFF.

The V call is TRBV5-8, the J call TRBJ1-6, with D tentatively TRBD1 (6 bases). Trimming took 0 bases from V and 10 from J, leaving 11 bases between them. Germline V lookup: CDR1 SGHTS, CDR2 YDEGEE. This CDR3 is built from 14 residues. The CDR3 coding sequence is TGTGCCAGCAGCTTGGCATCAGGGGTATCACCCCTCCACTTT. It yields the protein CASSLASGVSPLHF.

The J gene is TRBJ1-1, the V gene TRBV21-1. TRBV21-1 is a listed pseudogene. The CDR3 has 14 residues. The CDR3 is CASSPQRGAEEAFF. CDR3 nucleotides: TGTGCCAGCAGCCCTCAGAGGGGGGCGGAAGAAGCTTTCTTT.

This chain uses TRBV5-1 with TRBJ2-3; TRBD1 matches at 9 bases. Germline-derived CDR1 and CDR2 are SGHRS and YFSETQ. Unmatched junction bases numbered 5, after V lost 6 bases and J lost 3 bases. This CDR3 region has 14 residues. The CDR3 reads CASNRGQGTDTQYF. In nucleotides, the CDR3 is TGCGCCAGCAATAGGGGACAGGGTACAGATACGCAGTATTTT.

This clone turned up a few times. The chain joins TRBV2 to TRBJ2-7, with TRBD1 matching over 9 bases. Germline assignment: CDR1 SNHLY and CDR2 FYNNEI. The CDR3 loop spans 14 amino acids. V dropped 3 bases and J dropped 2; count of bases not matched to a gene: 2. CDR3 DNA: TGTGCCAGCAGTGAGGGACAGGGAACCTACGAGCAGTACTTC. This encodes CASSEGQGTYEQYF.

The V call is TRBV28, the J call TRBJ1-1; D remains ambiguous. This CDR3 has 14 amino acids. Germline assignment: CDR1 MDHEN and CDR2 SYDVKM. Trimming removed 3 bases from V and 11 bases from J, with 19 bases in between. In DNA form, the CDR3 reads TGTGCCAGCAGTTTGCGGTACATCGCACTCGAGGCTTTCTTT. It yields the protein CASSLRYIALEAFF.

The DNA of the CDR3 is TGCGCCAGCAGCTTGGGGCAGGGGGCGAGATACAATGAGCAGTTCTTC. This translates into CASSLGQGARYNEQFF. The rearrangement uses TRBV5-1 and TRBJ2-1; 8 bases are shared with TRBD1. V shed 0 bases, J shed 4 bases, and the junction held 6 bases outside the gene matches. Germline V lookup: CDR1 SGHRS, CDR2 YFSETQ. The CDR3 has 16 amino acids.

CDR3 region: CASSGGQGPTTYEQYF. For the CDR3, the DNA is TGTGCCAGCAGCGGAGGACAGGGGCCAACTACCTACGAGCAGTACTTC. V usage is TRBV7-6 and J usage is TRBJ2-7; 9 bases line up with TRBD1. With 5 bases clipped from V and 2 bases from J, the junction kept 10 bases outside the gene matches. The CDR3 runs 16 residues. CDR1 is SGHVS and CDR2 is FNYEAQ in the germline V gene.

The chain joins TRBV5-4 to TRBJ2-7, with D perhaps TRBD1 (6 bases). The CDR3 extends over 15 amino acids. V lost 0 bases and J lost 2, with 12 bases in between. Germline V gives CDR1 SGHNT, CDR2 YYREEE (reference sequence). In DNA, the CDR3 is TGTGCCAGCAGCTTGGGGGCAGGGGTTACCTACGAGCAGTACTTC. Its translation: CASSLGAGVTYEQYF. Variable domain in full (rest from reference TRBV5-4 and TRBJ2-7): ETGVTQSPTHLIKTRGQQVTLRCSSQSGHNTVSWYQQALGQGPQFIFQYYREEENGRGNFPPRFSGLQFPNYSSELNVNALELDDSALYLCASSLGAGVTYEQYFGPGTRLTVT.

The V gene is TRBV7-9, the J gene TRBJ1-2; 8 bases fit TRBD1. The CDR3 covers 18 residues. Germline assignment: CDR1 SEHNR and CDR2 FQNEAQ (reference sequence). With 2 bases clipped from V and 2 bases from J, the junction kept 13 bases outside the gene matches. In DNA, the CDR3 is TGTGCCAGCAGCTTACCCGCCTCGGACAGGGTAAGGAACTATGGCTACACCTTC. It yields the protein CASSLPASDRVRNYGYTF.

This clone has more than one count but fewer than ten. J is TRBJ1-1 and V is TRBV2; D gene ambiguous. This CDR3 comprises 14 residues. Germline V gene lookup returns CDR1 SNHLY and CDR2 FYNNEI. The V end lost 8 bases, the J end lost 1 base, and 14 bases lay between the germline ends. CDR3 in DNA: TGTGCCAGCGTTCGACTGGCGGAGAACACTGAAGCTTTCTTT. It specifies CASVRLAENTEAFF.

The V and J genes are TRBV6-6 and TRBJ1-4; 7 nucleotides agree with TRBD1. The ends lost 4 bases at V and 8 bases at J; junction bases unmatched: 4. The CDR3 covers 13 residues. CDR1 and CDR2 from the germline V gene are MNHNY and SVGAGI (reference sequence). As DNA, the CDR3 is TGTGCCAGCAGTTCAGGGGGGGAGGAAAAACTGTTTTTT. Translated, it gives CASSSGGEEKLFF.

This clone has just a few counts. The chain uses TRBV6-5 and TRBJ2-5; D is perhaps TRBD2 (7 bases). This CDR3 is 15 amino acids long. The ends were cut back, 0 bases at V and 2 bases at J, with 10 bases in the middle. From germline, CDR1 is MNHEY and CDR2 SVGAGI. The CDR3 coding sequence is TGTGCCAGCAGTTACTCGGAGGGGGGGCAAGAGACCCAGTACTTC. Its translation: CASSYSEGGQETQYF.

CDR3 amino acids: CASSVKTGFQETQYF. Here the CDR3 DNA reads TGCGCCAGCAGTGTCAAGACAGGGTTCCAAGAGACCCAGTACTTC. The chain combines TRBV23-1 with TRBJ2-5, with 7 bases identical to TRBD1. TRBV23-1 is given ORF status, its function remaining uncertain. CDR3 length: 15 residues. Germline trimming cut 5 bases from V and 1 base from J; bases unmatched to any gene: 7.

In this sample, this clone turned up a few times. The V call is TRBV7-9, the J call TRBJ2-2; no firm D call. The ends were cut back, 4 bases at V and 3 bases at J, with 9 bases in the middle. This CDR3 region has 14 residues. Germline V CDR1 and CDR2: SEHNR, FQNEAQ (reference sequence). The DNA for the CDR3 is TGTGCCAGCAGCTCATGGCGAGACACCGGGGAGCTGTTTTTT. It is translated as CASSSWRDTGELFF. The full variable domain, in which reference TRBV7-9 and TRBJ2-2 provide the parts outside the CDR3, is DTGVSQNPRHKITKRGQNVTFRCDPISEHNRLYWYRQTLGQGPEFLTYFQNEAQLEKSRLLSDRFSAERPKGSFSTLEIQRTEQGDSAMYLCASSSWRDTGELFFGEGSRLTVL.

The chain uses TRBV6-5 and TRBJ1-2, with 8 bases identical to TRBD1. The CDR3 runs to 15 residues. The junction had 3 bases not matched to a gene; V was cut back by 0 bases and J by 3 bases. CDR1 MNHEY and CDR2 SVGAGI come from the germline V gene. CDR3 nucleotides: TGTGCCAGCAGTTACTCGCACAGGGGGGACTATGGCTACACCTTC. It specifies CASSYSHRGDYGYTF.

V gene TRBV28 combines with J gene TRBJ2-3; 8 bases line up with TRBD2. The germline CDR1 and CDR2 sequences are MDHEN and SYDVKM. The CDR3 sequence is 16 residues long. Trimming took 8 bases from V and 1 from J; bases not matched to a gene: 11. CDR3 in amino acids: CASPPGGGIGTDTQYF. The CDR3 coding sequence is TGTGCCAGCCCCCCCGGGGGGGGTATAGGCACAGATACGCAGTATTTT.

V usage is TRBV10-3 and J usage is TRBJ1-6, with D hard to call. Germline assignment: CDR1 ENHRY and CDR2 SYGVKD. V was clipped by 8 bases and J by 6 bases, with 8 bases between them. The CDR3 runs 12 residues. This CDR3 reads CAIAHANSPLHF. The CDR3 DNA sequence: TGTGCCATCGCCCATGCTAATTCACCCCTCCACTTT.

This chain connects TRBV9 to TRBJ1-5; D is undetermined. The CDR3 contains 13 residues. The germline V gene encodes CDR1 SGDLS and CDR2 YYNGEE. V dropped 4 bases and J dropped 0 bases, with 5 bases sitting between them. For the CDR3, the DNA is TGTGCCAGCAGCCTAGGTAGCAATCAGCCCCAGCATTTT. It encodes CASSLGSNQPQHF.

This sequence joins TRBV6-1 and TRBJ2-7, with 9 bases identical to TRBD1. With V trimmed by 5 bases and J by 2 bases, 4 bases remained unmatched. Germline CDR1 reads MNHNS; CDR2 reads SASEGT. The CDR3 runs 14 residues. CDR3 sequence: CASSQQGAPYEQYF. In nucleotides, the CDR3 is TGTGCCAGCAGTCAACAGGGGGCTCCCTACGAGCAGTACTTC.

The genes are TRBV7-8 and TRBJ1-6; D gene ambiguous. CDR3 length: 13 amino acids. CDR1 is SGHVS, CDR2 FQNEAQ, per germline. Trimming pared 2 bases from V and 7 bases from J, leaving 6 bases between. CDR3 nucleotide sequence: TGTGCCAGCAGCTTAACTAGAAATTCACCCCTCCACTTT. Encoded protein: CASSLTRNSPLHF.